This T cell receptor (beta chain) was sequenced in a study of T cell changes during pregnancy in multiple sclerosis. Germline CDR1 is WNHNN and CDR2 is SYGVQD (reference sequence). V was pared by 9 bases and J by 5 bases, with 16 bases between. CDR3 size: 13 residues. TCRdb's copy holds only in-frame clones and misses some; the assay was immunoSEQ multiplex PCR. This table holds 78,000 or so clones, around 90% found once. The material was peripheral blood, obtained before pregnancy. The receptor's source is a female donor with multiple sclerosis, enrolled in a pregnancy study. The chain employs TRBV10-1 and TRBJ1-2; no clear D. This chain's CDR3 is CARMTRPRYGYTF. The CDR3 region has the DNA TGCGCCAGAATGACCAGGCCTCGTTATGGCTACACCTTC.